A single sample is the source of the 2 T cell receptor beta chains below, sequenced in a study of cytomegalovirus exposure and HLA in healthy donors. Both 60 Vbeta primers and 13 Jbeta primers went into the PCR. The assay was immunoSEQ multiplex PCR, and TCRdb's table has in-frame clones only and misses some. The sample table includes some 130,000 clones. Input material: PBMCs. All receptors derive from a man younger than 30 in good health and CMV-seronegative.

This chain joins TRBV5-1 and TRBJ2-3; 11 nucleotides line up with TRBD1. Germline V CDR1 and CDR2: SGHRS, YFSETQ. This CDR3 is built from 15 residues. V trimming: 0 bases; J trimming: 5 bases; junction bases outside the gene matches: 2. The CDR3 coding sequence is TGCGCCAGCAGCTTGGGGGACAGGGGGAAAGATACGCAGTATTTT. It translates to CASSLGDRGKDTQYF.

Concerning this clone: The same CDR3 is also encoded by other DNA sequences in this sample. This chain links TRBV10-3 with TRBJ2-7, with 9 nucleotides matching TRBD2. In germline, CDR1 is ENHRY, CDR2 SYGVKD. Unmatched junction bases numbered 8, after V lost 0 bases and J lost 8 bases. This CDR3 spans 15 amino acids. The CDR3 sequence: CAISESQAGGGQQYF. The CDR3 DNA is TGTGCCATCAGTGAGTCACAAGCGGGGGGCGGGCAGCAGTACTTC.